This TCR beta chain was profiled in a study of T cell responses to AZD1222 COVID-19 vaccine. The CDR3 extends over 14 amino acids. Germline lookup yields CDR1 MDHEN and CDR2 SYDVKM. V lost 6 bases and J 6 bases, leaving 15 bases between the germline ends. Remarks on this clone: Its antigen is currently unknown.

Sequencing used immunoSEQ multiplex PCR; TCRdb keeps in-frame clones, though not all of them. The sample contains 150,000 or so clones, 85% to 95% of which appear only once. Study findings and constraints: Dominant CD4 TCR responses targeted spike regions 160-218 and 743-854.

The rearrangement joins TRBV28 to TRBJ1-5; TRBD1 might be the D (5 bases). Sequenced here: peripheral blood, sampled 28 days after the second AZD1222 dose. The sequence came from an adult who received the AZD1222 COVID-19 vaccine. The CDR3 loop reads CASRKGVLGQPQHF. CDR3 sequence (DNA): TGTGCCAGCAGGAAAGGGGTTTTGGGTCAGCCCCAGCATTTT.